These T cell receptor beta chains were read from a single sample in a study of T-cell reconstitution after alpha-beta-depleted transplantation in children. TCRdb reprocessed the PCR reads via MiXCR and lists one record per CDR3 protein. The profile covers around 250,000 distinct CDR3 sequences, with roughly 24% appearing a single time and about 2.6% taken by the ten largest. This material consisted of PBMCs, taken before TCRalphabeta/CD19-depleted stem cell transplant. Receptors were obtained from a girl aged 2 to 9 with Fanconi anemia, due to receive a stem cell transplant. CDR3s leave out the opening cysteine and the closing phenylalanine or tryptophan.

>TRBV24-1|TRBJ2-3
ATSDSRPGQGTDTQY
>TRBV2|TRBJ2-3
ASRTSTDTQY
>TRBV10-2|TRBJ1-2
ASRPGGYGYT
>TRBV12-3/TRBV12-4|TRBJ2-6
ASSQRGTGRSGANVLT
>TRBV6-5|TRBJ2-3
ASSYSLRGSTDTQY
>TRBV20-1|TRBJ2-1
SARTSGSSSYNEQF
>TRBV7-2|TRBJ2-4
ASSFGGGAKNIQY
>TRBV5-1|TRBJ2-1
ASSIMQLWGNEQF
>TRBV10-2|TRBJ1-5
ASSSRSLSQPQH
>TRBV12-3/TRBV12-4|TRBJ2-7
ASSPLRDLPGPWEQY
>TRBV20-1|TRBJ2-3
SASSPVLFFRDTQY
>TRBV29-1|TRBJ2-7
SVKPTSGSFYEQY
>TRBV12-3/TRBV12-4|TRBJ2-5
ASSLGSQY
>TRBV7-6|TRBJ2-1
ASSLGWGRRYNEQF
>TRBV11-2|TRBJ2-3
ASSFARDTQY
>TRBV29-1|TRBJ1-3
SVVGPSGNTIY
>TRBV5-1|TRBJ2-1
ASSYLAGGSYNEQF
>TRBV28|TRBJ1-2
AGRAANYGYT
>TRBV28|TRBJ2-2
VTTGPSNTGELF
>TRBV5-1|TRBJ2-1
ASSLVGGTNEQF
>TRBV21-1|TRBJ2-7
ASYQRGCSYEQY
>TRBV5-5|TRBJ1-5
ASSVGQDSNQPQH
>TRBV29-1|TRBJ2-2
SAFRPDTGELF
>TRBV19|TRBJ1-2
ASSPRDRGTVNYGYT
>TRBV7-2|TRBJ2-7
ASSLGVVLGEQY
>TRBV6-2/TRBV6-3|TRBJ1-1
ASRPGLESWSDTEAF
>TRBV6-1|TRBJ1-5
ATLRSNQPQH
>TRBV7-9|TRBJ2-1
ASGPGLSYNEQF
>TRBV20-1|TRBJ1-1
SARQGANTEAF
>TRBV5-1|TRBJ2-7
ASSPRDRGYEQY
>TRBV5-1|TRBJ2-5
ASSSWETQY
>TRBV7-9|TRBJ2-1
ASSQYGLAGVEQF
>TRBV28|TRBJ1-2
ASSLSPGTNYGYT
>TRBV29-1|TRBJ1-2
SVEGYT
>TRBV20-1|TRBJ2-2
SANRDRGTGELF
>TRBV29-1|TRBJ2-5
SVAGTDQETQY
>TRBV12-3/TRBV12-4|TRBJ2-7
ASSLGSLHYEQY
>TRBV5-6|TRBJ2-2
ASSSRLAEGTGELF
>TRBV6-5|TRBJ2-1
ASSYGRGYNEQF
>TRBV6-1|TRBJ2-5
ASSERESQETQY
>TRBV5-1|TRBJ2-7
ASSPLTGYETYEQY
>TRBV24-1|TRBJ2-3
ATSDLTGQNTDTQY
>TRBV5-1|TRBJ2-7
ASSLGQGNYEQY
>TRBV20-1|TRBJ1-2
SARVGGLYGYT
>TRBV29-1|TRBJ2-1
SMDRYNEQF
>TRBV28|TRBJ1-2
ASSLLGFYGYT
>TRBV7-3|TRBJ2-7
ASSLTSSGVYEQY
>TRBV29-1|TRBJ2-7
SVQGLAESYEQY
>TRBV15|TRBJ2-1
ATSRTLAGIGNEQF
>TRBV20-1|TRBJ2-1
SAEGAGESYEQF
>TRBV20-1|TRBJ2-1
SARDQLAGGRSGNEQF
>TRBV12-3/TRBV12-4|TRBJ2-5
ASSPLQGPQETQY
>TRBV7-9|TRBJ2-7
ASSSGGDYEQY
>TRBV29-1|TRBJ1-2
SVVGVNGYT
>TRBV14|TRBJ2-1
ASSQDVAGEQF